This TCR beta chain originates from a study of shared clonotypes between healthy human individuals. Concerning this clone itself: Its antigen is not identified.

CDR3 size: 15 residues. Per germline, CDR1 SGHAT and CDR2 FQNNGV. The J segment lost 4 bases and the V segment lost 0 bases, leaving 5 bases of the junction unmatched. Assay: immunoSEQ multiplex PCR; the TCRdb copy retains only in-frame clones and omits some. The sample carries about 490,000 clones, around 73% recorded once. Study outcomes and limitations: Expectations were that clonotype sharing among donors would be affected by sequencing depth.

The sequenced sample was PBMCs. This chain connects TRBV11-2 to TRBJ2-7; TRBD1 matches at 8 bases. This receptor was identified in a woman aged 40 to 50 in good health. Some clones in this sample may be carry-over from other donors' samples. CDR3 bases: TGTGCCAGCAGCTTAGAGTGGACAGGGTCGTACGAGCAGTACTTC. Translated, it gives CASSLEWTGSYEQYF. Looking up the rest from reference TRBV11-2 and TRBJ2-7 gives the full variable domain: EAGVAQSPRYKIIEKRQSVAFWCNPISGHATLYWYQQILGQGPKLLIQFQNNGVVDDSQLPKDRFSAERLKGVDSTLKIQPAKLEDSAVYLCASSLEWTGSYEQYFGPGTRLTVT.